The 10 T cell receptor beta chains below were found in one sample sequenced in a study of cytotoxic CD8 clonotypes in ibrutinib-treated CLL. Generated by immunoSEQ multiplex PCR, the TCRdb table keeps only in-frame clones and is missing some. The repertoire holds roughly 250,000 clones, with 70% as singletons. Material: PBMCs, obtained after 24 months of ibrutinib treatment. These receptors came from a human donor with chronic lymphocytic leukemia.

The chain recombines TRBV9 with TRBJ2-7; D is perhaps TRBD2 (7 bases). V shed 4 bases and J shed 2 bases, with 13 bases lying between them. In germline, CDR1 is SGDLS, CDR2 YYNGEE. This CDR3 region has 14 residues. The CDR3 region has the DNA TGTGCCAGCAGCCTACGGGGGGCCCCCTACGAGCAGTACTTC. As protein: CASSLRGAPYEQYF. Full variable domain (remainder filled in from reference TRBV9 and TRBJ2-7): DSGVTQTPKHLITATGQRVTLRCSPRSGDLSVYWYQQSLDQGLQFLIQYYNGEERAKGNILERFSAQQFPDLHSELNLSSLELGDSALYFCASSLRGAPYEQYFGPGTRLTVT.

The rearrangement links TRBV25-1 to TRBJ2-1; D is possibly TRBD1 (5 bases). The CDR3 has 15 amino acids. Germline assignment: CDR1 MGHDK and CDR2 SYGVNS. The germline V and J ends were trimmed by 6 bases and 8 bases, with 20 bases remaining between them. As DNA, the CDR3 is TGTGCCAGCAGCCCCACCGTCCAGGGATGGGATGAGCAGTTCTTC. It is translated as CASSPTVQGWDEQFF.

The rearrangement uses TRBV7-3 and TRBJ1-2, with no clear D. V shed 5 bases and J shed 4 bases, with 11 bases lying between them. From germline, CDR1 is SGHTA and CDR2 FQGTGA. The CDR3 runs to 13 residues. This CDR3 reads CASSADGIYGYTF. In DNA form, the CDR3 reads TGTGCCAGCAGCGCGGACGGAATCTATGGCTACACCTTC.

The chain uses TRBV28 and TRBJ1-2; D may be TRBD1 (5 bases). From germline, CDR1 is MDHEN and CDR2 SYDVKM. Trimming took off 10 bases at V and 8 bases at J, with 26 bases between the two ends. This CDR3 is 15 amino acids long. The CDR3 DNA reads as TGTGCCATCGCCCCACTCACGAGGGACTTAGGGGGCTACACCTTC. Protein sequence: CAIAPLTRDLGGYTF.

This chain uses TRBV29-1 with TRBJ2-3; 7 bases are shared with TRBD2. V shed 6 bases and J 1 base; nucleotides not matched to a gene: 13. This CDR3 is built from 16 residues. Germline lookup yields CDR1 SQVTM and CDR2 ANQGSEA. The CDR3 region has the DNA TGCAGCGTCCGAGGATGGGGGGGTGGAGGCACAGATACGCAGTATTTT. It codes for CSVRGWGGGGTDTQYF.

The chain carries TRBV11-3 and TRBJ2-1, with a tentative D call TRBD1 (5 bases). V lost 5 bases and J 10 bases, leaving 12 bases between the germline ends. This CDR3 has 12 residues. The germline V gene encodes CDR1 SGHNT and CDR2 YENEEA. CDR3 sequence reads: CASSVQGREQFF. For the CDR3, the DNA is TGTGCCAGCAGCGTGCAGGGTAGGGAGCAGTTCTTC. The full variable domain, with the rest looked up from reference TRBV11-3 and TRBJ2-1, is EAGVVQSPRYKIIEKKQPVAFWCNPISGHNTLYWYLQNLGQGPELLIRYENEEAVDDSQLPKDRFSAERLKGVDSTLKIQPAELGDSAVYLCASSVQGREQFFGPGTRLTVL.

This clone turned up a few times. The J gene is TRBJ2-2, the V gene TRBV2; TRBD2 is a possible D gene (5 bases). The CDR3 is 15 amino acids. Germline V gives CDR1 SNHLY, CDR2 FYNNEI. Trimming took off 8 bases at V and 0 bases at J, with 13 bases between the two ends. The CDR3 here is CASHGIRTNTGELFF. DNA of the CDR3: TGTGCCAGCCACGGGATAAGAACGAACACCGGGGAGCTGTTTTTT. Combining the CDR3 with reference TRBV2 and TRBJ2-2 gives the whole variable domain EPEVTQTPSHQVTQMGQEVILRCVPISNHLYFYWYRQILGQKVEFLVSFYNNEISEKSEIFDDQFSVERPDGSNFTLKIRSTKLEDSAMYFCASHGIRTNTGELFFGEGSRLTVL.

This clone came up once. V is TRBV7-9 and J is TRBJ1-2; TRBD1 is a possible D gene (5 bases). In germline, CDR1 is SEHNR, CDR2 FQNEAQ (reference sequence). CDR3 size: 15 residues. V was shortened by 0 bases and J by 7 bases, with 15 bases between the two germline ends. The CDR3 DNA follows: TGTGCCAGCAGCTTAGCGGCGGGGGAAGGGGCTGGCTACACCTTC. Its translation: CASSLAAGEGAGYTF.

The chain combines TRBV28 with TRBJ2-4, with 9 bases lining up with TRBD2. The V segment lost 5 bases and the J segment 2 bases; nucleotides outside the gene matches: 10. The CDR3 contains 17 residues. Germline V gene lookup returns CDR1 MDHEN and CDR2 SYDVKM. CDR3 sequence (DNA): TGTGCCAGCAGTCCAGTCGGAGCGGGAGGAACCAAAAACATTCAGTACTTC. This codes for CASSPVGAGGTKNIQYF. Variable domain in full (rest from reference TRBV28 and TRBJ2-4): DVKVTQSSRYLVKRTGEKVFLECVQDMDHENMFWYRQDPGLGLRLIYFSYDVKMKEKGDIPEGYSVSREKKERFSLILESASTNQTSMYLCASSPVGAGGTKNIQYFGAGTRLSVL.

The chain uses TRBV27 and TRBJ2-7, with 9 bases matching TRBD1. Germline V gives CDR1 MNHEY, CDR2 SMNVEV (reference sequence). The CDR3 has 15 residues. The ends lost 5 bases at V and 3 bases at J; junction bases unmatched: 8. The CDR3 bases are TGTGCCAGCAGTCCGGACAGGGGTAATAGCTACGAGCAGTACTTC. Translation: CASSPDRGNSYEQYF.